This T cell receptor beta chain was recovered during a study of shared clonotypes between healthy human individuals (dated by TCRdb to the early 2020s). General notes on the study: The cohort included three men and a couple of women between 18 and 49 years of age. For each donor, CD4 naive and CD4 memory were each run on three plates, CD8 naive on two plates, and CD8 memory on one plate. To estimate repertoire size and how much clonotypes are shared between individuals, the study performed deep sequencing of blood TCR repertoires from a few healthy adults. Between about 0.94 and 8.9 billion PBMCs per donor were obtained by leukapheresis. To increase sequencing depth and limit assay-specific biases, different laboratories used diverse techniques to prepare libraries and sequence TCR repertoires. Paper-wide results and their limitations: Because the study included only a small number of donors, the genetic and exposure-history diversity represented was limited. Even with the large sequencing depth, rarefaction of the sorted-subset datasets indicated that sequencing was incomplete. Higher generation probabilities were observed for clonotypes shared by all four sorted-subset donors than for non-shared clonotypes. Sharing across several donors was observed for around 5% of naive CD4, less than 4% of naive CD8, over 2% of memory CD4, and approximately 0.41% of memory CD8 clonotypes. Based on pairwise subsampling, the degree of clonotype sharing among donors was expected to be affected by sequencing depth. Estimated clonotype richness was generally larger for naive than for memory subsets. Sampling was restricted to blood, and TCR repertoires in tissues likely differ from the TCR repertoires found in blood.

The junction carries 9 bases between V and J, which are trimmed by 3 bases and 2 bases respectively. Inclusive of the bounding cysteine and phenylalanine, the CDR3 is 14 residues long. CDR3 DNA is the only sequence kept; it has 42 bases, read in frame from the first base. Via the germline V gene, CDR1 is SGHRS and CDR2 YFSETQ. Concerning this clone itself: What this receptor recognizes is not known. Nothing much larger sits one base from this clone, and base qualities are not available.

Using the deep immunoSEQ assay, multiplex PCR amplified TCR CDR3 regions from genomic DNA. Extracted genomic DNA from each cell subset was distributed evenly across all wells of several immunoSEQ 96-well plates, and each plate was treated as a replicate. Each replicate PCR for sorted subsets received roughly 0.2 ug genomic DNA, equal to 28,000 or so T cell genomes. Purified libraries were quantified with a Qubit 3.0 fluorometer, sized on a Bioanalyzer 2100, and re-quantified with the KAPA Library Quantification kit. Every immunoSEQ 96-well plate was sequenced on a dedicated single-read 150-cycle Illumina NextSeq 550 flow cell. Per the original workflow: The immunoSEQ output contained only junctional sequences without quality scores, so filtering could not match that applied to full-length reads. To assign V/J genes and CDR3, sequences were annotated against IMGT germline references using PyIR, a Python wrapper for IgBLAST v1.9. Reads with weak V/J assignments (E-value above 1e-6), missing CDR3, stop codons, out-of-frame junctions, or ambiguous translated residues were removed. A V3J clonotype was defined by an identical inferred V gene, J gene, and CDR3 amino acid sequence. Percentage overlap between repertoires was calculated by dividing the number of shared unique clonotypes by the size of the smaller repertoire. Richness of each repertoire was evaluated using RTK rarefaction, the Chao1 estimator, and Recon v2.1 estimates of unobserved clonotypes. OLGA was used to compute generation probabilities for all TCRbeta clonotypes that the gDNA method yielded from four donors. TCRdb took over this immuneACCESS table, retaining in-frame rearrangements with V and J assigned. Such tables are incomplete; in checked studies, under half of the missing clones stem from an unresolved V gene, and the remainder is unexplained. The V and J calls and clone size come from that table; D and trimming were worked out from the DNA. The sample table records about 180,000 clones; 85% to 95% of these occur just once. Of the sample, approximately 0.07% is held by the ten largest clones.

The donors were healthy, HIV-negative adults with no recently reported acute infections or vaccinations. All donors were Caucasian adults living in Nashville, Tennessee, USA. CD4+ T cells were enriched through magnetic negative selection, after which naive cells were positively selected on CD45RA and the remaining negative fraction served as the memory subset. Blood was obtained by leukapheresis, after which PBMCs were separated by Ficoll-Histopaque density gradient centrifugation and cryopreserved in liquid nitrogen vapor phase. Analytical flow cytometry was used to check the purity and quantity of each magnetically sorted T cell population. Each sorted fraction had its genomic DNA isolated and then quantified by UV absorbance on a Nanodrop 2000c.

The receptor chain draws on TRBV5-1 and TRBJ1-3; the best D guess is TRBD1, with 5 bases matching. Sequenced sample: naive CD4+ T cells sorted from blood. In light of the paper, this sample's cell subset or site label describes: CD45RA+ positively selected. This TCR was recovered from a woman aged 25 to 45 in good health. The CDR3 amino acid sequence is: CASSSGTAGNTIYF. Read as DNA, the sequence is TGCGCCAGCAGCTCCGGGACGGCTGGAAACACCATATATTTT.